This entry lists 27 T cell receptor beta chains sequenced from one sample in a study of spatial heterogeneity in lung cancer. Sample time point: sample taken at primary tumor resection. TCRdb re-called the 5' RACE reads through MiXCR, storing one row per CDR3 protein. The table shows approximately 49,000 distinct CDR3 sequences, with less than 6% occurring only once. Sequencing used PBMCs, obtained at surgery. The receptors here all came from a male donor with early-stage non-small cell lung cancer.

This clonotype was recorded at least ten times. This rearrangement joins TRBV7-2 to TRBJ2-7; D unresolved. V gave up 0 bases and J gave up 1 base, with 4 bases separating them. CDR1 is SGHTA and CDR2 is FQGNSA in the germline V gene. There are 13 residues in the CDR3. The CDR3 protein is CASSLAGSYEQYF. The DNA of the CDR3 is TGTGCCAGCAGCTTAGCTGGATCCTACGAGCAGTACTTC.

This clonotype has a count of ten or more. V and J are TRBV20-1 and TRBJ2-5; D gene uncertain. Trimming cost V 2 bases and J 4 bases, with 17 bases left between them. The CDR3 consists of 15 residues. Germline CDR1 and CDR2: DFQATT and SNEGSKA (reference sequence). CDR3 bases: TGCAGTGCTAGATCAGTTTCCGGCCGCGGAGAGACCCAGTACTTC. Protein: CSARSVSGRGETQYF.

This clonotype has a count of ten or more. The chain combines TRBV29-1 with TRBJ2-7, with 7 bases matching TRBD1. CDR1 is SQVTM and CDR2 is ANQGSEA in the germline V gene. The V segment lost 8 bases and the J segment 3 bases; nucleotides outside the gene matches: 4. This CDR3 is 11 amino acids long. Here the CDR3 reads CSIGDSYEQYF. The CDR3 nucleotides read TGCAGCATAGGGGACAGCTACGAGCAGTACTTC.

The gene calls are TRBV28 and TRBJ2-5, with 11 bases aligning to TRBD2. From germline, CDR1 is MDHEN and CDR2 SYDVKM. This CDR3 region has 15 residues. With 5 bases clipped from V and 4 bases from J, the junction kept 6 bases outside the gene matches. This CDR3 is CASSELAGVGETQYF. DNA of the CDR3: TGTGCCAGCAGTGAACTAGCGGGAGTCGGAGAGACCCAGTACTTC.

This clonotype has ten or more counts. The chain carries TRBV7-8 and TRBJ2-1; 7 bases align to TRBD1. V was clipped by 5 bases and J by 2 bases; unmatched bases: 9. The CDR3 is 16 residues long. Germline CDR1 reads SGHVS; CDR2 reads FQNEAQ. CDR3 bases: TGTGCCAGCAGCGCTAGACAGGGTAACACCTACAATGAGCAGTTCTTC. It is translated as CASSARQGNTYNEQFF.

The chain uses TRBV7-2 and TRBJ2-5; D not resolved. Trimming took 0 bases from V and 4 from J, leaving 6 bases between them. Germline assignment: CDR1 SGHTA and CDR2 FQGNSA. This CDR3 is built from 13 residues. The CDR3 bases are TGTGCCAGCAGCTTAGCGGGGATAGAGACCCAGTACTTC. This sequence encodes CASSLAGIETQYF. The variable domain in full, with the rest retrieved from reference TRBV7-2 and TRBJ2-5, is GAGVSQSPSNKVTEKGKDVELRCDPISGHTALYWYRQSLGQGLEFLIYFQGNSAPDKSGLPSDRFSAERTGGSVSTLTIQRTQQEDSAVYLCASSLAGIETQYFGPGTRLLVL.

This clonotype was seen at least ten times. The chain recombines TRBV12-3 or TRBV12-4 with TRBJ1-1; 9 nucleotides agree with TRBD1. After removal of 10 bases from V and 8 bases from J, the junction contained 14 bases not matched to a gene. CDR3 length: 14 amino acids. CDR3 amino acids: CATRPPTQGAEAFF. As DNA, the CDR3 is TGTGCCACCCGACCACCCACACAGGGGGCGGAAGCTTTCTTT.

The rearrangement uses TRBV5-5 and TRBJ2-7, with TRBD2 matching 12 bases. Germline assignment: CDR1 SGHKS and CDR2 YYEKEE (reference sequence). V trimming: 0 bases; J trimming: 2 bases; junction bases outside the gene matches: 6. The CDR3 loop spans 17 amino acids. Here the CDR3 reads CASSLGLRTSGTYEQYF. The CDR3 region has the DNA TGTGCCAGCAGCTTGGGTCTCAGGACTAGCGGGACCTACGAGCAGTACTTC.

The rearrangement uses TRBV7-2 and TRBJ2-2; D is perhaps TRBD1 (6 bases). V lost 0 bases to trimming and J lost 3 bases, with 8 bases between them. The CDR3 covers 15 residues. The germline gives CDR1 SGHTA, CDR2 FQGNSA. CDR3 sequence (DNA): TGTGCCAGCAGCTTAGCCGGACAGCACACCGGGGAGCTGTTTTTT. Translated, it gives CASSLAGQHTGELFF.

The rearrangement joins TRBV9 to TRBJ1-1, with D maybe TRBD1 (5 bases). CDR1 and CDR2 from the germline V gene are SGDLS and YYNGEE. V was shortened by 5 bases and J by 5 bases, with 10 bases between the two germline ends. The CDR3 spans 12 residues. The CDR3 spells CASRGVGTEAFF. DNA for the CDR3: TGTGCCAGCAGAGGGGTTGGGACTGAAGCTTTCTTT.

This clonotype is medium-sized by share. The V gene is TRBV7-2, the J gene TRBJ2-5, with 10 bases identical to TRBD1. The CDR3 is 15 residues long. From germline, CDR1 is SGHTA and CDR2 FQGNSA. V gave up 2 bases and J gave up 5 bases; unmatched junction bases: 5. The CDR3 DNA is TGTGCCAGCAGCTTAAGGACAGGGGGGGTCGAGACCCAGTACTTC. Encoded protein: CASSLRTGGVETQYF.

This clonotype showed up many times. The genes are TRBV20-1 and TRBJ1-6, with D unclear. Trimming pared 3 bases from V and 8 bases from J, leaving 14 bases between. This CDR3 has 14 amino acids. Germline V CDR1 and CDR2: DFQATT, SNEGSKA (reference sequence). DNA for the CDR3: TGCAGTGCTAGGTCGTTGGGTTGGGATTCACCCCTCCACTTT. Protein: CSARSLGWDSPLHF.

At least ten counts were recorded for this clonotype. One end of the junction fails to match germline, which may point to a read error. In DNA, the CDR3 is TGTGCCAGCAGTCTAGCGGGAAACGAGCAGTACTTC. Protein: CASSLAGNEQYF. The chain employs TRBV12-3 or TRBV12-4 and TRBJ2-7; 9 nucleotides match TRBD2. The CDR3 length is 12 residues.

This clonotype was counted many times. Compared with germline, one end of the junction differs, possibly owing to a read error. The chain links TRBV4-2 to TRBJ1-5; D is unresolved. CDR1 and CDR2 (germline): LGHNA, YNFKEQ. CDR3 length: 13 residues. The CDR3 nucleotides read TGTGCCAGCAGCCAAGATAGCCATCAGCCCCAGCATTTT. Its translation is CASSQDSHQPQHF.

This clonotype was observed many times. The genes are TRBV6-2 or TRBV6-3 and TRBJ2-3; 7 bases are shared with TRBD2. The trim removed 4 bases at V and 0 bases at J, leaving 4 bases unmatched. The CDR3 is 15 residues long. Germline V gene data show CDR1 as MNHEY and CDR2 as SVGEGT. This CDR3 reads CASSWSRESTDTQYF. In DNA, the CDR3 is TGTGCCAGCAGTTGGTCGCGGGAGAGCACAGATACGCAGTATTTT.

This clonotype was recorded at least ten times. The rearrangement uses TRBV18 and TRBJ2-1, with D perhaps given as TRBD1 or TRBD2 (6 bases each). Germline CDR1 KGHSH, CDR2 LQKENI. The CDR3 sequence is 15 residues long. Trimming shortened V by 3 bases and J by 2 bases, and 11 bases separated the two germline ends. The CDR3 here is CASSPRRDTYNEQFF. CDR3 coding DNA: TGTGCCAGCTCACCTCGGCGGGACACCTACAATGAGCAGTTCTTC. Drawing the rest from reference TRBV18 and TRBJ2-1, the complete variable domain is NAGVMQNPRHLVRRRGQEARLRCSPMKGHSHVYWYRQLPEEGLKFMVYLQKENIIDESGMPKERFSAEFPKEGPSILRIQQVVRGDSAAYFCASSPRRDTYNEQFFGPGTRLTVL.

This clonotype appeared many times. This chain connects TRBV24-1 to TRBJ2-3; 9 nucleotides agree with TRBD2. V shed 5 bases and J 0 bases; nucleotides not matched to a gene: 8. The CDR3 has 17 amino acids. Germline V gene lookup returns CDR1 KGHDR and CDR2 SFDVKD. The CDR3 bases are TGTGCCACCAGTGCCCCGACTAGCGGAGGTAGCACAGATACGCAGTATTTT. It is translated as CATSAPTSGGSTDTQYF.

This clonotype was recorded a few times. J is TRBJ2-7 and V is TRBV6-2 or TRBV6-3; TRBD2 might be the D (5 bases). The CDR3 has 11 amino acids. The germline V gene has CDR1 MNHEY and CDR2 SVGEGT. V dropped 7 bases and J dropped 3 bases, with 7 bases sitting between them. Here the CDR3 reads CASNDYYEQYF. The CDR3, as DNA: TGTGCCAGCAACGACTACTACGAGCAGTACTTC.

This clonotype was seen many times. CDR3 in DNA: TGCAGCGGGGACCACAGGGGGACAACCTACGAGCAGTACTTC. Its translation: CSGDHRGTTYEQYF. The V call is TRBV29-1, the J call TRBJ2-7; 8 bases agree with TRBD1. J was trimmed by 2 bases and V by 7 bases; bases with no gene match: 10. The CDR3 runs 14 residues. Germline V CDR1 and CDR2: SQVTM, ANQGSEA.

This clonotype came up a few times. The chain recombines TRBV20-1 with TRBJ2-4; D ambiguous. This CDR3 contains 8 residues. V gave up 7 bases and J gave up 12 bases, with 7 bases separating them. The V gene's germline CDR1 is DFQATT and CDR2 SNEGSKA (reference sequence). CDR3 DNA: TGCAGTGTAGGCGGTCAGTACTTC. It yields the protein CSVGGQYF.

This clonotype was seen repeatedly, ten times or more. The chain couples TRBV3-1 to TRBJ1-2; a possible D gene is TRBD1 (6 bases). This CDR3 region has 15 residues. From germline, CDR1 is LGHDT and CDR2 YNNKEL (reference sequence). Trimming stripped 0 bases from V and 6 bases from J, with 14 bases between. The CDR3 reads CASSQDPAGADGYTF. CDR3 nucleotide sequence: TGTGCCAGCAGCCAAGATCCGGCGGGGGCAGATGGCTACACCTTC.

This clonotype was seen a few times. The gene calls are TRBV12-3 or TRBV12-4 and TRBJ1-6; D not resolved. This CDR3 is built from 14 residues. The ends were cut back, 4 bases at V and 11 bases at J, with 15 bases in the middle. As DNA, the CDR3 is TGTGCCAGCAGTTGGGAGGGCACCGTTCCACCCCTCCACTTT. Amino acid sequence: CASSWEGTVPPLHF.

This clonotype occurred many times. This chain uses TRBV5-4 with TRBJ2-1; TRBD2 matches at 8 bases. Germline assignment: CDR1 SGHNT and CDR2 YYREEE (reference sequence). The CDR3 runs 16 residues. Trimming removed 0 bases from V and 8 bases from J; junction bases left unmatched: 10. The CDR3 here is CASSLEPGLVKDEQFF. Here the CDR3 DNA reads TGTGCCAGCAGCTTGGAGCCGGGACTAGTGAAGGATGAGCAGTTCTTC.

This clonotype was counted at least ten times. The chain links TRBV28 to TRBJ2-7; 8 bases are shared with TRBD2. Per germline, CDR1 MDHEN and CDR2 SYDVKM. The CDR3 extends over 14 amino acids. The J segment lost 4 bases and the V segment lost 6 bases, leaving 8 bases of the junction unmatched. The CDR3 DNA reads as TGTGCCAGCAGATCTAGCGGGTCGCTGTACGAGCAGTACTTC. This sequence encodes CASRSSGSLYEQYF.

Remarks on this clonotype: A much larger clonotype is one base distant, so this may be a read error. The CDR3 spells CASSLATWDEQFF. The CDR3 DNA sequence: TGTGCCAGCAGCTTAGCCACGTGGGATGAGCAGTTCTTC. The J gene is TRBJ2-1, the V gene TRBV7-9, with D uncertain. The germline V gene encodes CDR1 SEHNR and CDR2 FQNEAQ (reference sequence). Trimming left V 0 bases short and J 8 bases short, with 8 bases between. CDR3 length: 13 amino acids.

This clonotype was detected ten times or more. This chain links TRBV29-1 with TRBJ2-1; no definite D call. The length of the CDR3 is 14 residues. The germline CDR1 and CDR2 sequences are SQVTM and ANQGSEA. V was pared by 4 bases and J by 1 base, with 11 bases between. CDR3 sequence reads: CSVGRQQSYNEQFF. The CDR3 DNA reads as TGCAGCGTTGGGCGCCAGCAGTCCTACAATGAGCAGTTCTTC.

The chain employs TRBV5-1 and TRBJ2-1, with D unclear. Germline CDR1 is SGHRS and CDR2 is YFSETQ. CDR3 size: 16 residues. V was clipped by 0 bases and J by 0 bases, with 10 bases between them. The CDR3 nucleotides read TGCGCCAGCAGCTTGGCCGGCGCCAGCTCCTACAATGAGCAGTTCTTC. As protein: CASSLAGASSYNEQFF.